This T cell receptor beta chain came from a study of siplizumab effects on memory and regulatory T cells. Worth noting for this clone: What it recognizes is unknown.

CDR1 SNHLY and CDR2 FYNNEI come from the germline V gene. The CDR3 totals 14 residues. Trimming at V came to 6 bases and at J to 2 bases, leaving 7 bases not matched to a gene. Study-level findings and limits: Just a small share of alloreactive clones was traced back to unstimulated subsets. Neither a naive nor a memory phenotype was assignable to roughly 80-95% of proliferating CD4+ or CD8+ clones.

The assay covered 100,000 or so TCR templates per sample. The assay was immunoSEQ multiplex PCR, and TCRdb's table has in-frame clones only and misses some. The table shows approximately 65,000 clones, with around 79% occurring only once. The sample was memory CD4+ T cells sorted from blood. The chain has TRBV2 and TRBJ2-7; TRBD1 aligns across 7 bases. This TCR was recovered from a human donor in good health. CDR3 coding DNA: TGTGCCAGCAGCCCCGGGACAGCGACCTACGAGCAGTACTTC. It encodes CASSPGTATYEQYF. Full variable domain (remainder filled in from reference TRBV2 and TRBJ2-7): EPEVTQTPSHQVTQMGQEVILRCVPISNHLYFYWYRQILGQKVEFLVSFYNNEISEKSEIFDDQFSVERPDGSNFTLKIRSTKLEDSAMYFCASSPGTATYEQYFGPGTRLTVT.